Each of the 19 T cell receptor beta chains below was sequenced from the same sample in a study of T cells after yellow fever vaccination (dated by TCRdb to between 2019 and 2020). The library was generated by 5' RACE. Instrument used: Illumina HiSeq 2500. The raw public reads went through TCRdb reprocessing: fastp at Q25, MiXCR clone calling, in-frame beta chains kept. Identical CDR3 protein sequences are pooled into one entry, listed with their most common genes and DNA. A total of some 560,000 distinct CDR3 sequences appear in this sample, roughly 17% of them only once. Clones ranked in the top ten supply 15% to 20% of the sample. The sample's treatment or condition, from its label and the paper: live attenuated yellow fever vaccine strain. The sample in question was PBMCs, obtained 4 to 5 days after the first yellow fever vaccination. The receptors stem from a man between 18 and 29 years old who received the YFV17D yellow fever vaccine.

This clonotype was detected a few times. The J gene is TRBJ2-2, the V gene TRBV12-3 or TRBV12-4; D may correspond to TRBD1 or TRBD2 (6 bases each). The CDR3 extends over 15 amino acids. The V end was cut by 0 bases, the J end by 13 bases, with 18 bases between. Here the CDR3 reads CASSLALRDKGGLFF. CDR3 DNA: TGTGCCAGCAGTTTAGCGCTCCGGGACAAGGGAGGGCTGTTTTTT.

The rearrangement joins TRBV12-5 to TRBJ1-2; 10 nucleotides align to TRBD1. CDR3 length: 12 residues. Trimming removed 7 bases from V and 8 bases from J; junction bases left unmatched: 4. CDR1 LGHNT and CDR2 FRNRAP come from the germline V gene. CDR3 DNA sequence: TGTGCTAGTGCACGGGACAGGGGCGGCTACACCTTC. It specifies CASARDRGGYTF.

The rearrangement uses TRBV10-2 and TRBJ2-7; D may correspond to TRBD1 or TRBD2 (5 bases each). This CDR3 is built from 16 residues. The germline V gene has CDR1 WSHSY and CDR2 SAAADI. V was pared by 6 bases and J by 1 base, with 19 bases between. CDR3 sequence: CASREGSGRVSYEQYF. The CDR3 region has the DNA TGCGCCAGCAGAGAGGGGTCGGGACGGGTTTCCTACGAGCAGTACTTC.

The sample holds many counts of this clonotype. The chain carries TRBV6-5 and TRBJ1-1; no clear D gene. The CDR3 sequence is 13 residues long. From germline, CDR1 is MNHEY and CDR2 SVGAGI. The V gene lost 0 bases and the J gene lost 5 bases, with 7 bases spanning the gap. The CDR3 loop reads CASSYSRGTEAFF. The CDR3 DNA reads as TGTGCCAGCAGTTACTCCCGGGGAACTGAAGCTTTCTTT.

This clonotype was counted only a few times. The chain has TRBV4-2 and TRBJ2-3; no clear D gene. This CDR3 has 14 residues. Trimming took off 3 bases at V and 6 bases at J, with 13 bases between the two ends. Germline V gene lookup returns CDR1 LGHNA and CDR2 YNFKEQ. The CDR3 loop is CASSHPIRSDTQYF. In DNA form, the CDR3 reads TGTGCCAGCAGCCATCCTATCAGGTCGGATACGCAGTATTTT.

As concerns this clonotype: A much larger clone differs from this one at a single base, so this may be a read error. This sequence joins TRBV12-3 or TRBV12-4 and TRBJ1-1, with D unresolved. This CDR3 comprises 17 residues. V dropped 8 bases and J dropped 3 bases, with 25 bases sitting between them. The CDR3 DNA sequence: TGTGCCAGCCACAATGAGGTGCAACTGGGTGGGTACACTGAAGCTTTCTTT. Amino acid sequence: CASHNEVQLGGYTEAFF.

This clonotype was seen many times. The genes are TRBV7-8 and TRBJ2-7, with D perhaps matching TRBD2 (6 bases). V was shortened by 5 bases and J by 7 bases, with 12 bases between the two germline ends. Germline V lookup: CDR1 SGHVS, CDR2 FQNEAQ. The CDR3 covers 12 residues. The DNA for the CDR3 is TGTGCCAGCAGCCCCCTGACTAGTGAGCAGTACTTC. This translates into CASSPLTSEQYF.

This rearrangement joins TRBV15 to TRBJ2-2; D ambiguous. The V and J ends lost 2 bases and 4 bases respectively, with 11 bases between them. This CDR3 has 15 residues. From germline, CDR1 is LNHNV and CDR2 YYDKDF (reference sequence). CDR3 nucleotide sequence: TGTGCCACCAGCAGATCCTACGATAGCACCGGGGAGCTGTTTTTT. Translated: CATSRSYDSTGELFF.

Ten or more counts support this clonotype. The chain combines TRBV5-1 with TRBJ1-1; a weak D match, TRBD1 (6 bases). Trimming cost V 0 bases and J 2 bases, with 11 bases left between them. The V gene's germline CDR1 is SGHRS and CDR2 YFSETQ. This CDR3 has 15 residues. DNA of the CDR3: TGCGCCAGCAGCTTGGAGGCAGGGGCAAACACTGAAGCTTTCTTT. It specifies CASSLEAGANTEAFF.

This clonotype was counted a few times. The chain combines TRBV5-1 with TRBJ1-1; no clear D gene. The CDR3 contains 13 residues. Looked up from germline, CDR1 is SGHRS and CDR2 is YFSETQ. Trimming pared 0 bases from V and 11 bases from J, leaving 14 bases between. CDR3 nucleotide sequence: TGCGCCAGCAGCTTGGCCGGCCTGTCGGGGGCTTTCTTT. This codes for CASSLAGLSGAFF. Looking up the rest from reference TRBV5-1 and TRBJ1-1 gives the full variable domain: KAGVTQTPRYLIKTRGQQVTLSCSPISGHRSVSWYQQTPGQGLQFLFEYFSETQRNKGNFPGRFSGRQFSNSRSEMNVSTLELGDSALYLCASSLAGLSGAFFGQGTRLTVV.

The chain couples TRBV4-3 to TRBJ1-2; 8 bases are shared with TRBD1. This CDR3 spans 14 amino acids. The junction had 4 bases not matched to a gene; V was cut back by 2 bases and J by 5 bases. CDR1 and CDR2 from the germline V gene are LGHNA and YSLEER. The CDR3 loop reads CASSQTTGGYGYTF. CDR3 coding DNA: TGCGCCAGCAGCCAAACCACAGGGGGGTATGGCTACACCTTC.

There are a few counts of this clonotype. This chain connects TRBV5-1 to TRBJ1-4; 9 nucleotides line up with TRBD1. V lost 4 bases and J lost 3; bases outside the gene matches: 10. From germline, CDR1 is SGHRS and CDR2 YFSETQ. This CDR3 is built from 17 residues. CDR3 protein: CASSLGQGIVSNEKLFF. CDR3 nucleotide sequence: TGCGCCAGCAGCCTGGGACAGGGAATTGTGTCTAATGAAAAACTGTTTTTT.

The chain uses TRBV5-1 and TRBJ2-5; TRBD1 aligns across 8 bases. V lost 3 bases to trimming and J lost 1 base; unmatched junction nucleotides: 5. This CDR3 contains 15 residues. Germline values: CDR1 SGHRS, CDR2 YFSETQ. The CDR3 reads CASSSTGQGQETQYF. For the CDR3, the DNA is TGCGCCAGCAGCTCCACCGGACAGGGCCAAGAGACCCAGTACTTC.

This clonotype turned up a few times. The CDR3 coding sequence is TGCAGCGTTTTTCGAGGCCGGTTCGAGGATACGCAGTATTTT. This translates into CSVFRGRFEDTQYF. The chain employs TRBV29-1 and TRBJ2-3; D not certain. This CDR3 region has 14 residues. The germline CDR1 and CDR2 sequences are SQVTM and ANQGSEA. V lost 5 bases to trimming and J lost 6 bases, with 18 bases between them.

The chain couples TRBV4-3 to TRBJ2-7; D may match TRBD1 or TRBD2 (5 bases each). Looked up from germline, CDR1 is LGHNA and CDR2 is YSLEER. V shed 3 bases and J shed 9 bases, with 12 bases lying between them. The CDR3 runs to 12 residues. CDR3 in DNA: TGCGCCAGCAGCCACGGACATGCGGGGCAGTACGTC. It encodes CASSHGHAGQYV.

CDR3 DNA sequence: TGTGCCAGTAGTATAGGAAGAGGGGGTTACGCTGAAGCTTTCTTT. Translated, it gives CASSIGRGGYAEAFF. The rearrangement uses TRBV19 and TRBJ1-1; tentative D call: TRBD1 (6 bases). The germline V gene has CDR1 LNHDA and CDR2 SQIVND (reference sequence). This CDR3 has 15 amino acids. Trimming took off 1 base at V and 6 bases at J, with 15 bases between the two ends.

The chain uses TRBV5-1 and TRBJ2-2; D uncertain. Deletions cut 4 bases from V and 6 bases from J, with 7 bases between. The CDR3 length is 12 residues. Per the germline V gene, CDR1 is SGHRS and CDR2 is YFSETQ. CDR3 protein: CASSGISGELFF. DNA for the CDR3: TGCGCCAGCAGCGGTATTTCCGGGGAGCTGTTTTTT.

In its sample, this clonotype was seen many times. This chain connects TRBV5-1 to TRBJ1-1; TRBD1 matches at 7 bases. Germline V gene lookup returns CDR1 SGHRS and CDR2 YFSETQ. V lost 4 bases and J lost 11; bases outside the gene matches: 14. The CDR3 runs 14 residues. CDR3 loop: CASSGGTDRVEAFF. The CDR3 bases are TGCGCCAGCAGCGGCGGGACCGACAGGGTGGAGGCTTTCTTT.

J is TRBJ1-1 and V is TRBV29-1, with 11 bases matching TRBD1. Losses at the gene ends were 7 bases for V and 3 bases for J; bases not matched to a gene: 13. CDR3 length equals 16 residues. The germline CDR1 and CDR2 sequences are SQVTM and ANQGSEA. CDR3 in DNA: TGCAGCGCCACTGGAGGGACAGGGGGTTTGGACACTGAAGCTTTCTTT. Protein product: CSATGGTGGLDTEAFF.